This T cell receptor beta chain was observed in a study of T cell responses to AZD1222 COVID-19 vaccine. Researchers grouped second doses given at about 4 or about 12 weeks into one pool. Findings and caveats of the study: None of the repertoires were sampled until the peak T cell response had passed. AZD1222 recipients seropositive at baseline numbered only 5 to 7.

TCRdb keeps only in-frame clones here, not all; method: immunoSEQ multiplex PCR. The sample has some 150,000 clones, around 87% seen once. The count of this clone is one. What it binds is not known. The source of this sequence is an adult who received the AZD1222 COVID-19 vaccine. The specimen was peripheral blood, collected 28 days after the second AZD1222 dose.

The CDR3 spells CASSPGPGETQYF. The CDR3 DNA reads TGTGCCAGCAGCCCGGGACCTGGGGAGACCCAGTACTTC. This sequence joins TRBV7-8 and TRBJ2-5, with D perhaps TRBD1 or TRBD2 (5 bases each). Trimming removed 5 bases at V and 5 bases at J, with 12 bases between. Germline values: CDR1 SGHVS, CDR2 FQNEAQ. CDR3 length equals 13 residues.